What follows is one TCR beta chain and its context. Its target is unknown. This sample was taken from a study of Tregs in tolerant kidney transplant recipients. Germline V gene data show CDR1 as MNHEY and CDR2 as SMNVEV (reference sequence). Trimming removed 2 bases at V and 0 bases at J, with 8 bases between. The CDR3 has 14 amino acids. Clones were sequenced by immunoSEQ multiplex PCR, and TCRdb holds only the in-frame ones, with some missing. Among 92,000 or so clones listed, around nine tenths were seen once. Whole-study findings and limits: This study did not directly address biological reproducibility.

This sequence was found in a human donor in good health. The sequenced material came from CD8+ T cells from blood. The chain carries TRBV27 and TRBJ2-7; D is unclear. This CDR3 is CASSLAQNSYEQYF. In nucleotides, the CDR3 is TGTGCCAGCAGTTTAGCACAGAACTCCTACGAGCAGTACTTC.